This TCR beta chain was obtained from a study of blood T cell repertoires in COVID-19. In the study overall: PBMCs, B-cell-depleted T cells, or T cells were the source of the cDNA or gDNA that made up the material.

The length of the CDR3 is 15 residues. The germline CDR1 and CDR2 sequences are SGHRS and YFSETQ. Trimming removed 3 bases from V and 1 base from J; junction bases left unmatched: 5. Participants were aged about 18 to 100 years from about two dozen US areas. Assignments of participants to cohorts depended upon their own reported clinical history. Original handling: Estimation of nucleated cell counts relied on the amplification of reference gene primers. Produced via immunoSEQ multiplex PCR; TCRdb's table is partial and in-frame only. Clonal size and the V and J genes are those of that table, whereas D and trimming came from the DNA. The sample records some 200,000 clones, roughly 80% being singletons.

This clonotype originated in a man aged 35-49 years who had recovered from COVID-19. Sequenced sample: PBMCs or T cells enriched from blood (not recorded which). This sequence joins TRBV5-1 and TRBJ1-1; 8 bases map to TRBD1. Written as DNA, the CDR3 is TGCGCCAGCAGCTCGTGGACAGGGAAGAACACTGAAGCTTTCTTT. It is translated as CASSSWTGKNTEAFF.